A selection of T cell receptor beta chains follows, all from one sample in a study of blood T cell repertoires in COVID-19. Profiling relied on immunoSEQ multiplex PCR, and the TCRdb table lists in-frame clones only, not all of them. The table has 140,000 or so clones, about 88% seen once. Material: peripheral blood. Receptor source: a human donor in a cohort sampled during active COVID-19. Both conserved end residues are part of each CDR3. The order of the fields is V gene, J gene, CDR3 protein.

v_gene: TRBV5-5; j_gene: TRBJ2-5; CDR3aa: CASSLGQAKETQYF
v_gene: TRBV4-1; j_gene: TRBJ2-3; CDR3aa: CASSQVFRGRVDTQYF
v_gene: TRBV21-1; j_gene: TRBJ1-2; CDR3aa: CASSNYTGGYTF
v_gene: TRBV19; j_gene: TRBJ1-5; CDR3aa: CASSIFGGAVDQPQHF
v_gene: TRBV10-3; j_gene: TRBJ2-1; CDR3aa: CAISEGLTGNNNEQFF
v_gene: TRBV5-1; j_gene: TRBJ2-7; CDR3aa: CASSLGSGGEQYF
v_gene: TRBV27; j_gene: TRBJ2-3; CDR3aa: CASTPSPGGHNTDTQYF
v_gene: TRBV6-4; j_gene: TRBJ1-6; CDR3aa: CASSDRQTPSYNSPLHF
v_gene: TRBV27; j_gene: TRBJ2-1; CDR3aa: CASRLKLAGVSNEQFF
v_gene: TRBV7-3; j_gene: TRBJ2-1; CDR3aa: CASSSSGISYNEQFF
v_gene: TRBV9; j_gene: TRBJ1-3; CDR3aa: CASSVAPVDSGNTIYF
v_gene: TRBV4-1; j_gene: TRBJ2-7; CDR3aa: CASSQADRGLYEQYF
v_gene: TRBV7-9; j_gene: TRBJ2-3; CDR3aa: CASTLGLAGVTDTQYF
v_gene: TRBV18; j_gene: TRBJ1-5; CDR3aa: CASSPNEALGGSSNQPQHF
v_gene: TRBV11-2; j_gene: TRBJ1-6; CDR3aa: CASSSGTANSPLHF
v_gene: TRBV6-5; j_gene: TRBJ1-3; CDR3aa: CASSLRETSGNTIYF
v_gene: TRBV9; j_gene: TRBJ2-2; CDR3aa: CASSVAPGNTGELFF
v_gene: TRBV11-2; j_gene: TRBJ2-1; CDR3aa: CASSLSRLAPYDEQFF
v_gene: TRBV5-1; j_gene: TRBJ2-3; CDR3aa: CASQTSGTTDTQYF
v_gene: TRBV3-1/TRBV3-2; j_gene: TRBJ1-1; CDR3aa: CASSQASEAFF
v_gene: TRBV5-4; j_gene: TRBJ1-2; CDR3aa: CASRLGGSYGYTF
v_gene: TRBV10-1; j_gene: TRBJ2-1; CDR3aa: CASSESSAQNEQFF
v_gene: TRBV20-1; j_gene: TRBJ1-4; CDR3aa: CSAGGANEKLFF
v_gene: TRBV4-2; j_gene: TRBJ2-1; CDR3aa: CASSQDRLAGEQFF
v_gene: TRBV5-1; j_gene: TRBJ2-7; CDR3aa: CASSLGTGVYEQYF
v_gene: TRBV3-1/TRBV3-2; j_gene: TRBJ1-5; CDR3aa: CASSQGTGASNQPQHF
v_gene: TRBV28; j_gene: TRBJ2-2; CDR3aa: CASVDYTGELFF
v_gene: TRBV14; j_gene: TRBJ2-1; CDR3aa: CASSQLRLAGVNEQFF
v_gene: TRBV28; j_gene: TRBJ1-5; CDR3aa: CASSPHEGQGNQPQHF
v_gene: TRBV3-1/TRBV3-2; j_gene: TRBJ1-6; CDR3aa: CASSQVRGLGSPLHF
v_gene: TRBV28; j_gene: TRBJ2-7; CDR3aa: CASSPGGALYEQYF
v_gene: TRBV12-3/TRBV12-4; j_gene: TRBJ1-6; CDR3aa: CASSGGEGSPLHF
v_gene: TRBV15; j_gene: TRBJ2-1; CDR3aa: CATSDRGGTSGYNEQFF
v_gene: TRBV7-7; j_gene: TRBJ1-4; CDR3aa: CASSLGQGQGIGEKLFF
v_gene: TRBV5-1; j_gene: TRBJ1-3; CDR3aa: CASSPSQQGAGNTIYF
v_gene: TRBV6-5; j_gene: TRBJ2-1; CDR3aa: CASSYLGQGKNEQFF